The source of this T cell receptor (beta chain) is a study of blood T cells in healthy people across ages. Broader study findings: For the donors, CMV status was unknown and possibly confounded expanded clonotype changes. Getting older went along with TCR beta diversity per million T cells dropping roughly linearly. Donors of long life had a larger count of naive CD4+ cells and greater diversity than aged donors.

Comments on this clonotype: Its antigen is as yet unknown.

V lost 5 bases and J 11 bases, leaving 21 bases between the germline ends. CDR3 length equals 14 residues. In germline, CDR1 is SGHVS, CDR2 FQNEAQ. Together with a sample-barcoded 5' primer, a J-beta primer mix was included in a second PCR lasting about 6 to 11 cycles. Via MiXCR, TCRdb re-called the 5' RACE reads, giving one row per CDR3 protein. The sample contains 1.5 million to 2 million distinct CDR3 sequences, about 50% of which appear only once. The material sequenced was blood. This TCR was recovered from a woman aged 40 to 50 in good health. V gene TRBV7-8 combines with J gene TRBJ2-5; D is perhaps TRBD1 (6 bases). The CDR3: CASSPTTGYDEQYF. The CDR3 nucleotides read TGTGCCAGCAGCCCGACCACAGGGTACGATGAGCAGTACTTC.